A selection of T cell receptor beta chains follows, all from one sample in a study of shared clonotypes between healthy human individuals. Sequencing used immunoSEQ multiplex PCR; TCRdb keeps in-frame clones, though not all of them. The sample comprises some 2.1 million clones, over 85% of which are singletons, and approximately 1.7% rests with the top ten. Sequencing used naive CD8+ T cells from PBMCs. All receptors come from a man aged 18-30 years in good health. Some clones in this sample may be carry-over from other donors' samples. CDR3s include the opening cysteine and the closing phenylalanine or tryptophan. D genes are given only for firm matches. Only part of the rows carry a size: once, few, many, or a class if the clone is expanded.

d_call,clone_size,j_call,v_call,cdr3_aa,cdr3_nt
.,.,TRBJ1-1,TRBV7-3,CASSLSIGATEAFF,TGTGCCAGCAGCTTATCGATAGGGGCGACTGAAGCTTTCTTT
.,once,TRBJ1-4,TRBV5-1,CASSYGGGFEKLFF,TGCGCCAGCAGCTACGGTGGGGGGTTCGAAAAACTGTTTTTT
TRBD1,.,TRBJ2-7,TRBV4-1,CASSQRQGASYEQYF,TGCGCCAGCAGCCAAAGACAGGGGGCCTCCTACGAGCAGTACTTC
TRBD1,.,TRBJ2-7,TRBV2,CAITGGFFDEQYF,TGTGCCATTACAGGGGGGTTTTTTGACGAGCAGTACTTC
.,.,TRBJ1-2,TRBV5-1,CASSWGTLNYGYTF,TGCGCCAGCAGCTGGGGGACTCTGAACTATGGCTACACCTTC
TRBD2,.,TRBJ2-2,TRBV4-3,CASSELAGGGTGELFF,TGCGCCAGCAGCGAGCTAGCGGGAGGGGGGACCGGGGAGCTGTTTTTT
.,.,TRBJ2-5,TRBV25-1,CASSQTETQYF,TGTGCCAGCAGCCAAACAGAGACCCAGTACTTC
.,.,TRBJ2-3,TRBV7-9,CASSAVEDTQYF,TGTGCCAGCAGCGCGGTGGAGGATACGCAGTATTTT
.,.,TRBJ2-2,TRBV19,CASSTGYITGELFF,TGTGCCAGTAGTACCGGATACATCACCGGGGAGCTGTTTTTT
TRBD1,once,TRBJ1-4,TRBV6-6,CASSSTGAINEKLFF,TGTGCCAGCAGTTCCACAGGGGCGATTAATGAAAAACTGTTTTTT
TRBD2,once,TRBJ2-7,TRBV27,CASSFLERGAYEQYF,TGTGCCAGCAGTTTTCTCGAGCGGGGGGCCTACGAGCAGTACTTC
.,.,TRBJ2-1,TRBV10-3,CAIRGPAAYNEQFF,TGTGCCATCAGAGGGCCGGCGGCCTACAATGAGCAGTTCTTC
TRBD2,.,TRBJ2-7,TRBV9,CASSAGLADYEQYF,TGTGCCAGCAGCGCGGGACTAGCGGACTACGAGCAGTACTTC